This T cell receptor (beta chain) was obtained from a study of CXCR3-negative and CXCR3-positive naive CD8 T cells (dated by TCRdb to the late 2010s). For the wider study: In total, roughly 150 million TRB reads were obtained, or roughly 1.5 +/- 0.3 million reads per library. Diversity and physicochemical repertoire analyses covered roughly eleven donors pooled from two independent experiments. Naive subsets from about five donors and memory cells from 3 donors were included in the TRBV-TRBJ cluster analysis. The study at large found these results: Comparably high repertoire diversity was found in both naive subsets, whereas much lower repertoire diversity was found in memory CD8+ T cells. Because surface CD5, which is linked to self-reactivity in mice, was comparable between the naive subsets, TCR interaction strength was also inferred from the physicochemical properties of TRB CDR3s. TRBV-TRBJ usage was similar between naive CXCR3-negative and CXCR3-positive cells from the same donor, while memory cells showed distinct patterns. Freshly isolated PBMCs were used for most assays because CXCR3 expression went down partially after cryopreservation. TRB CDR3s from CXCR3-positive naive cells showed higher hydrophobicity (lower Kidera factor 4), lower energy, and higher strength and volume indices than CXCR3-negative naive cells.

The sequencer listed for this sample is NextSeq 550. The Human TCR Profiling Kit (MiLaboratory) was used to prepare UMI-labeled 5' RACE TRB cDNA libraries. The full amount of extracted RNA was used for cDNA synthesis, and the full amount of resulting cDNA was used for PCR amplification. Libraries were prepared in parallel using an identical number of PCR cycles. The study's processing was this. About 57,000 +/- 9,900 unique UMI-labeled TRB cDNA molecules per library were extracted with MIGEC and MiXCR, with at least two reads per UMI required. An average of approximately 40,000 +/- 10,000 functional in-frame TRB CDR3 nucleotide clonotypes without stop codons was found per library. Diversity metrics, including normalized Shannon-Wiener and Chao1, were computed in VDJtools after downsampling to 5000 UMI-labeled TRB molecules per sample. VDJtools computed clonotype-size-weighted physicochemical properties of the central five CDR3 residues: interaction energy, strength, volume and Kidera factor 4. The reads went through TCRdb reprocessing, and each CDR3 protein sequence gets one entry with no DNA. TCRdb, rather than the study authors, made the V and J calls. The sample's clone listing holds around 63,000 distinct CDR3 sequences. The ten most abundant clones make up around 4.9% of the sample.

In the germline V gene (reference sequence), CDR1 corresponds to MNHNY and CDR2 to SVGAGI. The CDR3 runs 13 amino acids, cysteine and phenylalanine included. Only the protein sequence is given. For every CD8+ T cell subset, under 350,000 cells were flow-sorted straight into RLT lysis buffer, and each subset was sorted in triplicate. Naive CD8+ T cells were defined stringently as CD45RO-CCR7+CD27+CD95- to exclude memory contaminants. Peripheral blood mononuclear cells were isolated from buffy coats using standard density gradient centrifugation. Naive CXCR3-negative and CXCR3-positive CD8+ T cells were flow-sorted on a FACSAria III. Total RNA was extracted from sorted cells using an RNeasy Mini Kit. About this clonotype: The antigen it recognizes is unknown.

This clonotype was obtained from a human donor in good health. Some clones in this sample may be carry-over from other donors' samples. Here the chain combines TRBV6-6 and TRBJ2-1. Sample: naive CXCR3+ CD8+ T cells from blood. The sample's cell subset or site label, decoded: CD45RO-CCR7+CD27+CD95- naive CD8+ T cells expressing CXCR3 (TNR3+). The CDR3 region reads CASSYLSNNEQFF.